There are a few counts of the clone carrying this TCR beta chain. Regarding treatment: randomized to nivolumab then ipilimumab (arm A) or the reverse (arm B). This sample stems from a study of sequential checkpoint blockade in melanoma. Per germline, CDR1 SGHTA and CDR2 FQGNSA. This CDR3 region has 17 residues. V shed 1 base and J shed 3 bases, with 19 bases lying between them. Clones were read by immunoSEQ multiplex PCR, and TCRdb kept only the in-frame ones, dropping some. The table includes more than 15,000 clones, 65% to 75% detected once. This TCR came from a human donor with melanoma. Sequenced here: CD8+ T cells sorted from blood (inferred from file names), sampled from a patient given nivolumab and ipilimumab in sequence. The V gene is TRBV7-2, the J gene TRBJ2-7; D possibly corresponds to TRBD1 (5 bases). The CDR3, as DNA: TGTGCCAGCAGCTTAGATAGGGGCGGACGGACCTTCTACGAGCAGTACTTC. It yields the protein CASSLDRGGRTFYEQYF.